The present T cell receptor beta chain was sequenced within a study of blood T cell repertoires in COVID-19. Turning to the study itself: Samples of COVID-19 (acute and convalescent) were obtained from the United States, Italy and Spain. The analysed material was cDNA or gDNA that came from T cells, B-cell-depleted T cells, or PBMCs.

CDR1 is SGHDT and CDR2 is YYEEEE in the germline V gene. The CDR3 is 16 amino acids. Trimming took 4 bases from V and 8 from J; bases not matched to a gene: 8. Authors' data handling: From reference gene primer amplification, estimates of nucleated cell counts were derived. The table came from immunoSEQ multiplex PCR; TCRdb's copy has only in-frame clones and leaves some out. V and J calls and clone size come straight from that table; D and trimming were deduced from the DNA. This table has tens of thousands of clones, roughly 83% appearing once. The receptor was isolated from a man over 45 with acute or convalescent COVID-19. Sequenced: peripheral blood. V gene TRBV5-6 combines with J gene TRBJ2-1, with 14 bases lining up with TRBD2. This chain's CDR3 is CASSGPGLAGAYEQFF. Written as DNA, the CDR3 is TGTGCCAGCAGCGGGCCGGGACTAGCGGGGGCCTATGAGCAGTTCTTC.